This TCR beta chain was sequenced in a study of blood T cell repertoires in COVID-19. How the authors handled the data: Estimated nucleated cell counts came from reference gene primer amplification. Generated by immunoSEQ multiplex PCR, the TCRdb table keeps only in-frame clones and is missing some. The V and J calls and clone size are taken from that table; D and trimming were inferred from the DNA. The sample lists 490,000 or so clones, around 87% seen once, with over 1.5% in the top ten. This CDR3 comprises 15 residues. The V and J ends lost 3 bases and 12 bases, in that order; junction bases with no gene match: 9. Germline assignment: CDR1 SEHNR and CDR2 FQNEAQ (reference sequence). The study drew participants aged roughly 18 to 95 years from under 30 US areas. Self-reported history from a screening survey and questionnaire set each donor's cohort. Among Cohort 3 donors, those recovered had two negative PCRs, clearance, or symptom resolution.

Input material: PBMCs or T cells enriched from blood (not recorded which). This chain links TRBV7-9 with TRBJ2-1, with 12 bases aligning to TRBD2. The receptor was isolated from a woman aged 40 to 49 who had recovered from COVID-19. The CDR3 DNA sequence: TGTGCCAGCAGCTTGCTAGCGGGAGGGCCCTCAGGGCAGTTCTTC. This sequence encodes CASSLLAGGPSGQFF.